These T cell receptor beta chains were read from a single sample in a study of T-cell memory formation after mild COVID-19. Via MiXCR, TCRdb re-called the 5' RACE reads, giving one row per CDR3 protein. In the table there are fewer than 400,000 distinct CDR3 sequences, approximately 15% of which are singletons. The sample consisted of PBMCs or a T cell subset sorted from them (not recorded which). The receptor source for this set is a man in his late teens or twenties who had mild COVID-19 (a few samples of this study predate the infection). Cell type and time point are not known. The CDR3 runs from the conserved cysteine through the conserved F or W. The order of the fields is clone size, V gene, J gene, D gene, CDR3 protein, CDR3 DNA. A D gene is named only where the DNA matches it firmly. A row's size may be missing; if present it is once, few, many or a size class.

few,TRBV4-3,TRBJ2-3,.,CASSQYSGPATDTQYF,TGCGCCAGCAGCCAATACAGCGGTCCGGCCACAGATACGCAGTATTTT
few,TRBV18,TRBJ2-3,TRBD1,CASSQGQGYRTDTQYF,TGTGCCAGCTCACAGGGACAGGGGTACCGCACAGATACGCAGTATTTT
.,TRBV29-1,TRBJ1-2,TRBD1,CSSGTANYGYTF,TGCAGCTCGGGGACAGCCAACTATGGCTACACCTTC
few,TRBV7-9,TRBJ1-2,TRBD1,CASSSTGDLYGYTF,TGTGCCAGCAGCTCGACAGGGGACCTCTATGGCTACACCTTC
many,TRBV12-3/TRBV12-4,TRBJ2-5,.,CASSLGSQETQYF,TGTGCCAGCAGCCTCGGATCGCAAGAGACCCAGTACTTC
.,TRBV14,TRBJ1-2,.,CASSPSVGWTPGYTF,TGTGCCAGCAGCCCTAGTGTCGGGTGGACCCCTGGCTACACCTTC
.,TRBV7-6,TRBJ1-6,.,CASSLKNRRSPLHF,TGTGCCAGCAGCTTGAAGAACAGGAGGTCACCCCTCCACTTT
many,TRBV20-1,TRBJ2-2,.,CSARDPQSNTGELFF,TGCAGTGCTAGAGATCCCCAATCGAACACCGGGGAGCTGTTTTTT
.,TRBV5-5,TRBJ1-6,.,CASSKAGSSYNSPLHF,TGTGCCAGCAGCAAGGCAGGGTCTTCCTATAATTCACCCCTCCACTTT
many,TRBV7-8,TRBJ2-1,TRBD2,CASSLAAGVVDEQFF,TGTGCCAGCAGCTTGGCAGCGGGGGTTGTAGATGAGCAGTTCTTC
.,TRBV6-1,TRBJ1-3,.,CASSESGGRKGNTIYF,TGTGCCAGCAGTGAAAGTGGAGGGAGAAAGGGAAACACCATATATTTT
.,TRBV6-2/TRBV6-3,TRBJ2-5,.,CASSYSGREETQYF,TGTGCCAGCAGTTACTCAGGGCGAGAGGAGACCCAGTACTTC
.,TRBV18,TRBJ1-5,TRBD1,CASSPGQGLAQPQHF,TGTGCCAGCTCACCTGGACAGGGACTTGCTCAGCCCCAGCATTTT
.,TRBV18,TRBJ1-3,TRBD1,CASSPAGQVLNSGNTIYF,TGTGCCAGCTCTCCTGCGGGACAGGTACTCAACTCTGGAAACACCATATATTTT
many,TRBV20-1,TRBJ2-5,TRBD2,CSARDRVAGTPVAQYF,TGCAGTGCTAGAGATCGGGTAGCGGGCACTCCCGTGGCCCAGTACTTC
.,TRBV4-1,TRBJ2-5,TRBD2,CASSQDSGDQETQYF,TGCGCCAGCAGCCAAGATAGCGGGGACCAAGAGACCCAGTACTTC
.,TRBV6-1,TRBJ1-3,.,CASSEGHSSGNTIYF,TGTGCCAGCAGTGAAGGGCACAGCTCTGGAAACACCATATATTTT
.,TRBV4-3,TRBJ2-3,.,CASSPWQGSSTDTQYF,TGCGCCAGCAGCCCCTGGCAGGGTAGTAGCACAGATACGCAGTATTTT
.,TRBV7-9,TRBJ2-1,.,CASSLQARREQFF,TGTGCCAGCAGCTTACAGGCGAGGCGTGAGCAGTTCTTC
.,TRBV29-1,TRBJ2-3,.,CSVERGQSGYF,TGCAGCGTCGAAAGGGGACAAAGCGGGTATTTT
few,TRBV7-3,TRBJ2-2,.,CASSLEPYRGLVAGELFF,TGTGCCAGCAGCTTAGAGCCTTACAGGGGACTGGTGGCCGGGGAGCTGTTTTTT
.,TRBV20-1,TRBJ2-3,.,CSAREGGPGDTQYF,TGCAGTGCTAGAGAGGGGGGGCCGGGAGATACGCAGTATTTT
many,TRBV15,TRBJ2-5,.,CATSRAPGALEQETQYF,TGTGCCACCAGCAGGGCCCCGGGAGCGCTTGAGCAAGAGACCCAGTACTTC
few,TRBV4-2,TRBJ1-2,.,CASSQGQGSYGYTF,TGTGCCAGCAGCCAAGGCCAGGGAAGCTATGGCTACACCTTC
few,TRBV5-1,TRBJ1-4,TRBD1,CASSFLPPGQGSEKLFF,TGCGCCAGCAGCTTCCTTCCACCGGGACAGGGTTCGGAAAAACTGTTTTTT
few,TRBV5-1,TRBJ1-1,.,CASSLDVGGLNTEAFF,TGCGCCAGCAGCTTGGATGTCGGGGGCCTGAACACTGAAGCTTTCTTT
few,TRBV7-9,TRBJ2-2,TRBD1,CASSLARTGVWAGELFF,TGTGCCAGCAGCTTAGCGCGGACAGGGGTATGGGCCGGGGAGCTGTTTTTT
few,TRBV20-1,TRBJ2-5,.,CSARDLAGETQYF,TGCAGTGCTAGAGATCTGGCGGGAGAGACCCAGTACTTC
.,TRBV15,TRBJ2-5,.,CATSTWGEKQETQYF,TGTGCCACCAGCACCTGGGGGGAGAAACAAGAGACCCAGTACTTC
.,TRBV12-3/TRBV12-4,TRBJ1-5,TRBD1,CASIRGPDQPQHF,TGTGCCAGCATCAGGGGGCCCGATCAGCCCCAGCATTTT
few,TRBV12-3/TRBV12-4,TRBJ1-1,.,CASALGGAAEAFF,TGTGCCAGCGCCCTTGGGGGGGCGGCTGAAGCTTTCTTT
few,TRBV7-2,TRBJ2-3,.,CASSLVGAPTDTQYF,TGTGCCAGCAGCTTAGTTGGAGCGCCTACAGATACGCAGTATTTT
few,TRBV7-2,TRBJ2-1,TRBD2,CASSYGGGAPYNEQFF,TGTGCCAGCAGCTACGGCGGGGGGGCCCCCTACAATGAGCAGTTCTTC
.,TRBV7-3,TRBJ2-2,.,CASSLREGTGELFF,TGTGCCAGCAGCTTAAGAGAAGGGACCGGGGAGCTGTTTTTT
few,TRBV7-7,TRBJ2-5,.,CASSLGGGPGRETQYF,TGTGCTAGCAGCTTAGGGGGGGGACCGGGACGGGAGACCCAGTACTTC
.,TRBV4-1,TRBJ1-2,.,CASSQDMFPFEGYTF,TGCGCCAGCAGCCAAGATATGTTCCCATTTGAGGGCTACACCTTC
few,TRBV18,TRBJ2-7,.,CASSPRAIGASYEQYF,TGTGCCAGCTCACCACGGGCAATCGGGGCAAGCTACGAGCAGTACTTC
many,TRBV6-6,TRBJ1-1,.,CASSDQVATEAFF,TGTGCCAGCAGTGATCAGGTAGCAACTGAAGCTTTCTTT
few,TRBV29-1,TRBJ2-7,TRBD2,CSVRIAGVYEQYF,TGCAGCGTTCGCATAGCGGGGGTCTACGAGCAGTACTTC
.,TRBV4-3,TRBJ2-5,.,CASSQAARETQYF,TGCGCCAGCAGCCAAGCGGCGAGAGAGACCCAGTACTTC
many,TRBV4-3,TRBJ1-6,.,CASSQERRSSLHF,TGCGCCAGCAGCCAAGAAAGAAGGTCCTCCCTCCACTTT
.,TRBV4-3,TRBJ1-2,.,CASSQDLTGTSLSYGYTF,TGCGCCAGCAGCCAAGATCTCACGGGGACTTCGTTATCCTATGGCTACACCTTC
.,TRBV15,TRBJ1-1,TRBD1,CATTGLGQEEILNTEAFF,TGTGCCACCACCGGCCTTGGACAGGAGGAAATATTGAACACTGAAGCTTTCTTT
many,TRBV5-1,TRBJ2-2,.,CASSLADSLTGELFF,TGCGCCAGCAGCTTGGCCGACAGCCTTACCGGGGAGCTGTTTTTT
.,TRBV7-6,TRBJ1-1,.,CASSAGWNTEAFF,TGTGCCAGCAGCGCAGGGTGGAACACTGAAGCTTTCTTT
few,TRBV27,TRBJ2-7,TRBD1,CASSPRDRGRGEQYF,TGTGCCAGCAGTCCCCGGGACAGGGGGCGCGGCGAGCAGTACTTC
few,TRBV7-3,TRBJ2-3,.,CASSAGPDTQYF,TGTGCCAGCAGCGCCGGTCCAGATACGCAGTATTTT
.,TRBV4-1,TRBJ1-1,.,CASSQNRVKAFF,TGCGCCAGCAGCCAAAACAGGGTGAAAGCTTTCTTT
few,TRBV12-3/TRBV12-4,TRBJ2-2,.,CASGAAQGRSGELFF,TGTGCCAGCGGCGCTGCACAGGGCCGGTCCGGGGAGCTGTTTTTT
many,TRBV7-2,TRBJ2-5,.,CASSPTGGLSETQYF,TGTGCCAGCAGCCCGACAGGAGGGTTGTCAGAGACCCAGTACTTC
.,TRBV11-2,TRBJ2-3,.,CASLTSGLDTQYF,TGTGCCAGCCTAACTAGTGGTTTAGATACGCAGTATTTT
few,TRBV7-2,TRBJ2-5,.,CASSLSWASETQYF,TGTGCCAGCAGCTTATCCTGGGCCTCGGAGACCCAGTACTTC
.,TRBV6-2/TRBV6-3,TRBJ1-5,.,CASSYTGLQPQHF,TGTGCCAGCAGTTATACCGGGCTTCAGCCCCAGCATTTT
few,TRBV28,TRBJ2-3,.,CASSQSRSTDTQYF,TGTGCCAGCAGTCAGTCTCGTAGCACAGATACGCAGTATTTT